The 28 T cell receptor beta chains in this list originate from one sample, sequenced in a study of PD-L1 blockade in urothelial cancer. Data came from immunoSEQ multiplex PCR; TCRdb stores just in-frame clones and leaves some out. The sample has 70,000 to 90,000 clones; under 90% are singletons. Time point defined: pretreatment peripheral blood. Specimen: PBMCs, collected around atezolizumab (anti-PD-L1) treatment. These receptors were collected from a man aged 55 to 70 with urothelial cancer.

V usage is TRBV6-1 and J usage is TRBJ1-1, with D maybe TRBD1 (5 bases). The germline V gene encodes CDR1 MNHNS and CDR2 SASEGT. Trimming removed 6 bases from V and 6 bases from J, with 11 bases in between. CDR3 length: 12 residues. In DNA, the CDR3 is TGTGCCAGCAGGAAGGGGACTTCTGAAGCTTTCTTT. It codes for CASRKGTSEAFF.

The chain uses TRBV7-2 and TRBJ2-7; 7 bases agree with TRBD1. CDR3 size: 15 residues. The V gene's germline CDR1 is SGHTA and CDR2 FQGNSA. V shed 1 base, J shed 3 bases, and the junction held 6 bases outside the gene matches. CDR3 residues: CASSLGQGALYEQYF. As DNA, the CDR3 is TGTGCCAGCAGCTTAGGACAGGGCGCTCTCTACGAGCAGTACTTC.

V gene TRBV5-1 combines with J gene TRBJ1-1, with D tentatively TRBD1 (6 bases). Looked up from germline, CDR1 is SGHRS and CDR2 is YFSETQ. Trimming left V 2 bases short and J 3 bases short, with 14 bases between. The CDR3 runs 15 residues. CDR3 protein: CASSFGQRLDTEAFF. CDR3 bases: TGCGCCAGCAGCTTCGGACAGAGATTGGACACTGAAGCTTTCTTT.

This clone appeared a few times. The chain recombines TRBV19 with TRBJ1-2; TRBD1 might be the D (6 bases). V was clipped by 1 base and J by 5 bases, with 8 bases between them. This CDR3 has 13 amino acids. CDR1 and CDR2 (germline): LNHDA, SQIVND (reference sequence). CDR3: CASSIGTDYGYTF. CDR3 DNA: TGTGCCAGTAGTATAGGGACAGATTATGGCTACACCTTC.

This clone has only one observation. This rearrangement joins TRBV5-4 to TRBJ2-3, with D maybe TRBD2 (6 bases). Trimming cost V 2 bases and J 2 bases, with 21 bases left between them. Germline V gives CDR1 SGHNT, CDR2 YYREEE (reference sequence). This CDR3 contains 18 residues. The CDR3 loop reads CASSFPGGLSSPTDTQYF. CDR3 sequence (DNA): TGTGCCAGCAGCTTCCCCGGGGGACTCTCATCCCCCACAGATACGCAGTATTTT. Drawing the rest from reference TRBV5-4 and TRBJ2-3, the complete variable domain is ETGVTQSPTHLIKTRGQQVTLRCSSQSGHNTVSWYQQALGQGPQFIFQYYREEENGRGNFPPRFSGLQFPNYSSELNVNALELDDSALYLCASSFPGGLSSPTDTQYFGPGTRLTVL.

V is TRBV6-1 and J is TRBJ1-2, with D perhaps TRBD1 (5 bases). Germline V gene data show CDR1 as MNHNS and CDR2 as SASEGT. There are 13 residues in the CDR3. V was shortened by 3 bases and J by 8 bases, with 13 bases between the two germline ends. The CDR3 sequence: CASSDVGGVGYTF. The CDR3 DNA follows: TGTGCCAGCAGTGATGTAGGAGGGGTGGGCTACACCTTC.

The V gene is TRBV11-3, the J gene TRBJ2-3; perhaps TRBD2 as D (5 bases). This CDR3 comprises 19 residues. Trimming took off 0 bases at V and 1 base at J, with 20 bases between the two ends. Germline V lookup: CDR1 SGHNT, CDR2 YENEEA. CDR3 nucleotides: TGTGCCAGCAGCTTAGATAGGTCCACTAGGCTGCCCCGCACAGATACGCAGTATTTT. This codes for CASSLDRSTRLPRTDTQYF.

The CDR3 loop reads CASSSFQGARNTIYF. CDR3 sequence (DNA): TGTGCCAGCAGCTCCTTTCAGGGCGCGAGAAACACCATATATTTT. The V call is TRBV21-1, the J call TRBJ1-3; TRBD1, the D gene given by the table, was not confirmed from the DNA. TRBV21-1 is classified as a pseudogene. The CDR3 sequence is 15 residues long.

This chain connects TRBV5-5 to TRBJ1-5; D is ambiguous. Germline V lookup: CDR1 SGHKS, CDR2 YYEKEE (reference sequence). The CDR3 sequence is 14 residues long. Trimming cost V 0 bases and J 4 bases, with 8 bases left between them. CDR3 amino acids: CASSLVQVNQPQHF. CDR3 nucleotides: TGTGCCAGCAGCTTGGTGCAGGTTAATCAGCCCCAGCATTTT.

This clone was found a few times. CDR3 protein: CASSTRQGYNSPLHF. In nucleotides, the CDR3 is TGTGCCAGCAGCACAAGACAGGGGTATAATTCACCCCTCCACTTT. The chain links TRBV27 to TRBJ1-6; 8 nucleotides align to TRBD1. The CDR3 is made up of 15 amino acids. Germline V gene data show CDR1 as MNHEY and CDR2 as SMNVEV (reference sequence). Germline trimming cut 6 bases from V and 4 bases from J; bases unmatched to any gene: 5.

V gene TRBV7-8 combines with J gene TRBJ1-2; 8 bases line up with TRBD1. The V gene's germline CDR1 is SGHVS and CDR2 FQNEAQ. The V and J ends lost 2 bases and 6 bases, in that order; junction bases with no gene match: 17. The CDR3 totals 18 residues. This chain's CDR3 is CASSLSGTWRTGYHGYTF. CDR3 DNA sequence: TGTGCCAGCAGCTTATCGGGAACGTGGCGGACAGGGTACCATGGCTACACCTTC. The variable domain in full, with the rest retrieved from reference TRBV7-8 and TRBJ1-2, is GAGVSQSPRYKVAKRGQDVALRCDPISGHVSLFWYQQALGQGPEFLTYFQNEAQLDKSGLPSDRFFAERPEGSVSTLKIQRTQQEDSAVYLCASSLSGTWRTGYHGYTFGSGTRLTVV.

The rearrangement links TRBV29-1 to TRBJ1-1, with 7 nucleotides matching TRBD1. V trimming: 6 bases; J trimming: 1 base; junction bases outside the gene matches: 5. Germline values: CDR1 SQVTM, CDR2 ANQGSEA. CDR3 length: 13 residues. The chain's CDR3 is CSVMGQPNTEAFF. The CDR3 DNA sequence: TGCAGCGTAATGGGACAGCCGAACACTGAAGCTTTCTTT.

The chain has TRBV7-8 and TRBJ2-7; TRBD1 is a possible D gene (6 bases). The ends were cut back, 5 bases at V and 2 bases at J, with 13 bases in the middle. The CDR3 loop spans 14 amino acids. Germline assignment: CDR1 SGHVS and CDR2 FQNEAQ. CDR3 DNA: TGTGCCAGCAGCGTCTCCTACAGGGCCTACGAGCAGTACTTC. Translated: CASSVSYRAYEQYF.

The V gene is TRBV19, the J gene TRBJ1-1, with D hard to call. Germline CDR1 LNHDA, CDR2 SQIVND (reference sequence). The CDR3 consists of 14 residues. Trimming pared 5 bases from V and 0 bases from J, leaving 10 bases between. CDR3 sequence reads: CASSLSAVNTEAFF. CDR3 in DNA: TGTGCCAGTAGTCTATCGGCGGTGAACACTGAAGCTTTCTTT.

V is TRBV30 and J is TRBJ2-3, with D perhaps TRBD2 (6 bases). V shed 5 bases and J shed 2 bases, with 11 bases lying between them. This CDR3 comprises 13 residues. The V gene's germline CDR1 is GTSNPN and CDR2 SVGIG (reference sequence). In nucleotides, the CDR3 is TGTGCCTGGGGGACTCCCAACACAGATACGCAGTATTTT. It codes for CAWGTPNTDTQYF.

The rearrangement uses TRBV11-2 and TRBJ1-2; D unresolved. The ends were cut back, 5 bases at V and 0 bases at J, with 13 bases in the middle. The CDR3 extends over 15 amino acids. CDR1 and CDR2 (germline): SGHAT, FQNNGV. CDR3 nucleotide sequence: TGTGCCAGCAGCCCCGACACCTTTCCTAACTATGGCTACACCTTC. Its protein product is CASSPDTFPNYGYTF.

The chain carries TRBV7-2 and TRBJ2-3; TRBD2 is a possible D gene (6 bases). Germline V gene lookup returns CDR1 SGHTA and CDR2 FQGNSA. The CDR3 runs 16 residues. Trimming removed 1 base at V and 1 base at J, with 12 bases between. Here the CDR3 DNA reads TGTGCCAGCAGCTTAGACGCGGGATTCGGCACAGATACGCAGTATTTT. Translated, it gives CASSLDAGFGTDTQYF.

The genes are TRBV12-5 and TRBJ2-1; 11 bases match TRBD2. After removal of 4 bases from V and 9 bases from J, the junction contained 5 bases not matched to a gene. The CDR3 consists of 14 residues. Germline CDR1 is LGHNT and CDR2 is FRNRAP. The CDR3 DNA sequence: TGTGCTAGTGGTTCTCTAGCGGGAGGAAGTGAGCAGTTCTTC. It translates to CASGSLAGGSEQFF.

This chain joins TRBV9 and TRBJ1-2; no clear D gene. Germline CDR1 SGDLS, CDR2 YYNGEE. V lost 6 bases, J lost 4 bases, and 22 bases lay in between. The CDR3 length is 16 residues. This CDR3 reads CASTMGSGAVGYGYTF. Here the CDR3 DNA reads TGTGCCAGCACCATGGGAAGCGGTGCGGTGGGCTATGGCTACACCTTC.

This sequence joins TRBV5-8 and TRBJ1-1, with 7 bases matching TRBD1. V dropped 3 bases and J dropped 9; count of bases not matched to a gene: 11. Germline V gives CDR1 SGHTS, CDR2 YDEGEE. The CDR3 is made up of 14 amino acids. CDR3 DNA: TGTGCCAGCAGCTCGTTACCGGGACAGCTAAAAGCTTTCTTT. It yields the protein CASSSLPGQLKAFF.

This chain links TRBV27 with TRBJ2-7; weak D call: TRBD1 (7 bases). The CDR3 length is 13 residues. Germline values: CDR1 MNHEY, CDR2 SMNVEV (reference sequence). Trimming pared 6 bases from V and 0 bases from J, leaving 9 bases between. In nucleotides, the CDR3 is TGTGCCAGCAGGCGGGACAGCTCCTACGAGCAGTACTTC. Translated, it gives CASRRDSSYEQYF.

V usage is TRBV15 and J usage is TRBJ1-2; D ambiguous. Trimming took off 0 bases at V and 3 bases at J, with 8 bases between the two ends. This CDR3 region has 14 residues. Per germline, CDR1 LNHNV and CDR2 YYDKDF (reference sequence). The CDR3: CATSRDRRDYGYTF. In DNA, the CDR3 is TGTGCCACCAGCAGAGATCGGAGAGACTATGGCTACACCTTC. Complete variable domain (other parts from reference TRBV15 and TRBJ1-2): DAMVIQNPRYQVTQFGKPVTLSCSQTLNHNVMYWYQQKSSQAPKLLFHYYDKDFNNEADTPDNFQSRRPNTSFCFLDIRSPGLGDTAMYLCATSRDRRDYGYTFGSGTRLTVV.

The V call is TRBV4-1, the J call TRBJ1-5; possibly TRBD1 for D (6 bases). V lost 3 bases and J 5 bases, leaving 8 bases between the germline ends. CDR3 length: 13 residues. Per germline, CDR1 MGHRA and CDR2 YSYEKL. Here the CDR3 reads CASSQQGYQPQHF. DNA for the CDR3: TGCGCCAGCAGCCAGCAGGGGTATCAGCCCCAGCATTTT.

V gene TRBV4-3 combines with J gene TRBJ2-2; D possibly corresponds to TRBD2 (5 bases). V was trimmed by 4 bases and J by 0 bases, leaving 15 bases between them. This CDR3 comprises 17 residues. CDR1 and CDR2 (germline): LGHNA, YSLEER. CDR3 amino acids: CASSRASGGSNTGELFF. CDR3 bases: TGCGCCAGCAGCCGAGCCAGCGGCGGATCGAACACCGGGGAGCTGTTTTTT.

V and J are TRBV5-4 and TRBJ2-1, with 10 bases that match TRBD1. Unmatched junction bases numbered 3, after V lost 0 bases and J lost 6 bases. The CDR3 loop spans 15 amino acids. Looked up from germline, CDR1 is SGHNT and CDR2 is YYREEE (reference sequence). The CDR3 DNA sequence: TGTGCCAGCAGCTTGGGAGGGACAGGGGTCAATGAGCAGTTCTTC. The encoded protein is CASSLGGTGVNEQFF.

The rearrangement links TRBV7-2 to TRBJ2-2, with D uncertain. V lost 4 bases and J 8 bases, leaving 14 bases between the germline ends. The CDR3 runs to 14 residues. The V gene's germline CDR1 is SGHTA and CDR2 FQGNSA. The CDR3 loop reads CASSSLRLVGELFF. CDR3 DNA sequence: TGTGCCAGCAGCTCCCTTAGACTTGTTGGGGAGCTGTTTTTT.

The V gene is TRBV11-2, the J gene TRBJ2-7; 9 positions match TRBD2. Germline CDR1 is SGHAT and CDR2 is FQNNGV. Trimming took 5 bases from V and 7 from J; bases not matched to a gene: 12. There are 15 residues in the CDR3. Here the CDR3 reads CASSPISGRMNEQYF. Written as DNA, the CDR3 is TGTGCCAGCAGCCCCATTAGCGGGAGAATGAATGAGCAGTACTTC.

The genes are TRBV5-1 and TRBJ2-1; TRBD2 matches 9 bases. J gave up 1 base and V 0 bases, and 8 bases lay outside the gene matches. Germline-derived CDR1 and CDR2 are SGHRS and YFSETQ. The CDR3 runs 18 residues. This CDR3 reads CASSLDPSGTTSYNEQFF. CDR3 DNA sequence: TGCGCCAGCAGCTTGGATCCTAGCGGGACTACATCCTACAATGAGCAGTTCTTC.